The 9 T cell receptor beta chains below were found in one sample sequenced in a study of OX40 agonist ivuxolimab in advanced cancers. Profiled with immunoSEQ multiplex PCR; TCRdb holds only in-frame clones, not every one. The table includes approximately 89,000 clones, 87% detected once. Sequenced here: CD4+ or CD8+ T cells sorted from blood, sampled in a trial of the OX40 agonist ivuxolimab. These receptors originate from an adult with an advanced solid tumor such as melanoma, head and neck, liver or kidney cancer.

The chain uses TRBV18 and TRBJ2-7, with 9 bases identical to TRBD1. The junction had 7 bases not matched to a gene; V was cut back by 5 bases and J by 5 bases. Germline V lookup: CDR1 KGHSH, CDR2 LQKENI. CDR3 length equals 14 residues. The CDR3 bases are TGTGCCAGCTCAACGGGACAGGGCGCGGACGAGCAGTACTTC. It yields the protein CASSTGQGADEQYF.

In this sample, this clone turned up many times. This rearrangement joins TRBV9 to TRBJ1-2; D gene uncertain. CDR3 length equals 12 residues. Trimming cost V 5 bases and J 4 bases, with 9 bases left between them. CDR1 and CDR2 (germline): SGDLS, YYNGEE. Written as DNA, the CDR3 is TGTGCCAGCAGTCAAGACTCCTATGGCTACACCTTC. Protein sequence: CASSQDSYGYTF.

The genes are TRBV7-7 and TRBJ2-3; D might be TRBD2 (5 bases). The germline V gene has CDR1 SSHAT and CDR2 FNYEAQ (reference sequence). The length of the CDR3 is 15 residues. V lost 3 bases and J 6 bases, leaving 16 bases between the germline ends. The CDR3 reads CASSFGLSLLDTQYF. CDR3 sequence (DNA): TGTGCCAGCAGCTTCGGACTCTCCCTCTTGGATACGCAGTATTTT.

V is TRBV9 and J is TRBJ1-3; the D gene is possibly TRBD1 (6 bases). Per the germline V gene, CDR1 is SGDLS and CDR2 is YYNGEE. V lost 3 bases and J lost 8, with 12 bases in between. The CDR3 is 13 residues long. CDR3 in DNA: TGTGCCAGCAGCGAAGGACAGTCGGACACCATATATTTT. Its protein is CASSEGQSDTIYF.

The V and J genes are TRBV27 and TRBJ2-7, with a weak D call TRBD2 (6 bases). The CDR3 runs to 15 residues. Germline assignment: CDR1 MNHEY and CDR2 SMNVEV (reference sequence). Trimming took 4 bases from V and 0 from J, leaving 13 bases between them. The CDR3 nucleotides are TGTGCCAGCAGTTGGGCGGGACGGAGCTCCTACGAGCAGTACTTC. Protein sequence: CASSWAGRSSYEQYF.

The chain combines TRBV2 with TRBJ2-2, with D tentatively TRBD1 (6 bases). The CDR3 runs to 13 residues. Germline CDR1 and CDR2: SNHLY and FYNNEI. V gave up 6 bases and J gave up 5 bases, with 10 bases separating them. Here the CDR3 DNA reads TGTGCCAGCAGGGGACACCCTACCGGGGAGCTGTTTTTT. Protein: CASRGHPTGELFF. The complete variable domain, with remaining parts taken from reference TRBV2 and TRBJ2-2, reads EPEVTQTPSHQVTQMGQEVILRCVPISNHLYFYWYRQILGQKVEFLVSFYNNEISEKSEIFDDQFSVERPDGSNFTLKIRSTKLEDSAMYFCASRGHPTGELFFGEGSRLTVL.

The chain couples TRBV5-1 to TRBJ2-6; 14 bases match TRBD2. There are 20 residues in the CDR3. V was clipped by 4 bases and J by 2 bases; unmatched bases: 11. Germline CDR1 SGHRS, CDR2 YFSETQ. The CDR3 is CASSHRTSGGPTPGANVLTF. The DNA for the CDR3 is TGCGCCAGCAGCCACCGGACTAGCGGGGGGCCCACTCCTGGGGCCAACGTCCTGACTTTC.

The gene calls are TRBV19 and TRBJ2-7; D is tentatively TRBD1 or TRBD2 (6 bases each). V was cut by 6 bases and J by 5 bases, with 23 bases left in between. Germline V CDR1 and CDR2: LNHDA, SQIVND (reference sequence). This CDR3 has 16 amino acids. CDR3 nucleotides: TGTGCCAGTAGCCACCGGGGAGGCAGGGGCACCCACGAGCAGTACTTC. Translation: CASSHRGGRGTHEQYF. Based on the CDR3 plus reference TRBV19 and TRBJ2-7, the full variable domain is DGGITQSPKYLFRKEGQNVTLSCEQNLNHDAMYWYRQDPGQGLRLIYYSQIVNDFQKGDIAEGYSVSREKKESFPLTVTSAQKNPTAFYLCASSHRGGRGTHEQYFGPGTRLTVT.

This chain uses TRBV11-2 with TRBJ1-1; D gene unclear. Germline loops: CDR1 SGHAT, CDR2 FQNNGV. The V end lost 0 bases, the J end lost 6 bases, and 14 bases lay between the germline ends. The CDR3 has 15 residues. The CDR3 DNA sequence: TGTGCCAGCAGCTTAGAGCGGGCTCCGAAGGCTGAAGCTTTCTTT. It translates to CASSLERAPKAEAFF. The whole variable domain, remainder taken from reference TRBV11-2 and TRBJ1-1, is EAGVAQSPRYKIIEKRQSVAFWCNPISGHATLYWYQQILGQGPKLLIQFQNNGVVDDSQLPKDRFSAERLKGVDSTLKIQPAKLEDSAVYLCASSLERAPKAEAFFGQGTRLTVV.